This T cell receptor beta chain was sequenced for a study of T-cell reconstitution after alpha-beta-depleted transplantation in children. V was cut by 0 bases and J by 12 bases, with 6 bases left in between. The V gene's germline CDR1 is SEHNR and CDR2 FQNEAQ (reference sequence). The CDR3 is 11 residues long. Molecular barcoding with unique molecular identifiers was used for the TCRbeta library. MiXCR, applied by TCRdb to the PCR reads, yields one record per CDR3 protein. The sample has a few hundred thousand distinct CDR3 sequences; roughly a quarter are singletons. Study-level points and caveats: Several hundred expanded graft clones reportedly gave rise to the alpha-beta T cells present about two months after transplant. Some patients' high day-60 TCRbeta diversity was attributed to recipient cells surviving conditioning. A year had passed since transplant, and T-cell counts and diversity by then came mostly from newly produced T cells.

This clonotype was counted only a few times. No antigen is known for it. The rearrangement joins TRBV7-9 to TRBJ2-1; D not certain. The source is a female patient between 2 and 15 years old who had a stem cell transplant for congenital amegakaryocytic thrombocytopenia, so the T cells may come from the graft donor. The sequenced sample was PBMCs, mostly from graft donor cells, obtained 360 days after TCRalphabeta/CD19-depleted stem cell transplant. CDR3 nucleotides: TGTGCCAGCAGCTTAGCCCTGGGGCAGTTCTTC. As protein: CASSLALGQFF.